This T cell receptor beta chain originates from a study of vaccination effects on CD4 cells after COVID-19. Overall study findings and caveats: Clones that were induced by infection or by vaccine showed marked contraction late after vaccination.

Clones were read by immunoSEQ multiplex PCR, and TCRdb kept only the in-frame ones, dropping some. The top ten clones hold about 6.3% of a sample with roughly 27,000 clones, almost 80% of them seen once. This clone was seen a handful of times. Its antigen is not identified. Expansion of antigen-specific CD4+ T cells with viral peptide pools was carried out by the ViraFEST assay before sequencing. With roughly nine days of culture completed, CD4+ T cells were isolated. Participants received two doses of either the BNT162b2 or mRNA-1273 vaccine. V was pared by 7 bases and J by 4 bases, with 16 bases between. Germline-derived CDR1 and CDR2 are SQVTM and ANQGSEA. The CDR3 is made up of 13 amino acids.

This sample comprised CD4+ T cells from PBMCs cultured with SARS-CoV-2 spike peptides, obtained after COVID-19 vaccination. The chain employs TRBV29-1 and TRBJ2-5; perhaps TRBD2 as D (6 bases). The origin of this receptor is a human donor who received a COVID-19 vaccine. Some clones in this sample may be carry-over from other donors' samples. The CDR3 is CSAGGGRGETQYF. The CDR3 bases are TGCAGCGCCGGAGGAGGGCGAGGAGAGACCCAGTACTTC.